The 3 T cell receptor beta chains reported below all come from one sample, sequenced in a study of T cells in Graves' hyperthyroidism and ophthalmopathy. RNA transcripts gave rise to amplified TCR beta CDR3 regions. Using the HTBI primer set, a first-round RT-PCR was run on the TCR CDR3. TCRdb re-analysed the multiplex PCR reads in MiXCR, keeping a single row per CDR3 protein. The table includes about 610,000 distinct CDR3 sequences, 14% to 15% detected once. Sequenced: blood. These receptors were collected from a woman aged 40 to 50 with Graves' ophthalmopathy.

At least ten counts were recorded for this clonotype. The V gene is TRBV20-1, the J gene TRBJ1-2; D not certain. Germline CDR1 and CDR2: DFQATT and SNEGSKA (reference sequence). The CDR3 is 14 amino acids. The germline V and J ends were trimmed by 6 bases and 4 bases, with 18 bases remaining between them. DNA of the CDR3: TGCAGTGCCGACGGTGAGAGGGAAGGCTATGGCTACACCTTC. Protein sequence: CSADGEREGYGYTF.

This clonotype appeared many times. The chain has TRBV19 and TRBJ1-5, with 8 bases lining up with TRBD1. CDR1 LNHDA and CDR2 SQIVND come from the germline V gene (reference sequence). The J segment lost 3 bases and the V segment lost 7 bases, leaving 5 bases of the junction unmatched. This CDR3 has 14 residues. CDR3 sequence reads: CASNLQGANQPQHF. CDR3 bases: TGTGCCAGTAATCTTCAGGGGGCCAATCAGCCCCAGCATTTT.

This clonotype was seen many times. The chain couples TRBV28 to TRBJ1-2, with D maybe TRBD1 (5 bases). Trimming removed 5 bases at V and 2 bases at J, with 9 bases between. The CDR3 extends over 13 amino acids. In germline, CDR1 is MDHEN, CDR2 SYDVKM. CDR3 loop: CASSTGDNYGYTF. The CDR3 DNA follows: TGTGCCAGCAGTACCGGGGACAACTATGGCTACACCTTC.